One and the same sample provided the 15 T cell receptor beta chains below, sequenced in a study of blood T cell repertoires in COVID-19. Using immunoSEQ multiplex PCR, the repertoire was profiled, and TCRdb retains in-frame clones only, with some absent. The data show some 220,000 clones, with approximately 84% seen just once and less than 4.5% held by the top ten. Specimen: peripheral blood. These receptors were obtained from a man between 45 and 60 years old with acute or convalescent COVID-19.

The V call is TRBV21-1, the J call TRBJ1-5; the table gives TRBD1 as D, unverified against the DNA. TRBV21-1 is a listed pseudogene. This CDR3 is built from 19 residues. The CDR3 DNA sequence: TGTGCCAGCAGCAAAGGTAACAGGGAAGGAACTCCGAGCAATCAGCCCCAGCATTTT. Protein product: CASSKGNREGTPSNQPQHF.

J is TRBJ1-6 and V is TRBV5-4; 9 nucleotides agree with TRBD1. Per the germline V gene, CDR1 is SGHNT and CDR2 is YYREEE (reference sequence). With V trimmed by 4 bases and J by 5 bases, 4 bases remained unmatched. This CDR3 has 15 amino acids. The CDR3 nucleotides read TGTGCCAGCAGCCAGGGGGACAGGGATAATTCACCCCTCCACTTT. Protein product: CASSQGDRDNSPLHF.

This rearrangement joins TRBV6-5 to TRBJ2-3; D gene uncertain. Germline values: CDR1 MNHEY, CDR2 SVGAGI. V lost 4 bases, J lost 12 bases, and 14 bases lay in between. CDR3 length equals 12 residues. The CDR3 is CASSWLKESQYF. In nucleotides, the CDR3 is TGTGCCAGCAGTTGGCTGAAAGAATCCCAGTATTTT.

A few counts support this clone. The chain joins TRBV5-1 to TRBJ2-3; 14 bases align to TRBD2. Germline CDR1 reads SGHRS; CDR2 reads YFSETQ. V was clipped by 2 bases and J by 3 bases; unmatched bases: 2. This CDR3 is built from 16 residues. The chain's CDR3 is CASSFGLAGGTDTQYF. The CDR3 region has the DNA TGCGCCAGCAGCTTCGGACTAGCGGGGGGTACAGATACGCAGTATTTT.

The gene calls are TRBV19 and TRBJ2-7, with 9 bases matching TRBD1. With V trimmed by 7 bases and J by 2 bases, 9 bases remained unmatched. This CDR3 spans 15 amino acids. Germline CDR1 is LNHDA and CDR2 is SQIVND (reference sequence). CDR3 nucleotides: TGTGCCAGTACCCCGGGGACAGGGCCAACCTACGAGCAGTACTTC. Protein product: CASTPGTGPTYEQYF. Combining the CDR3 with reference TRBV19 and TRBJ2-7 gives the whole variable domain DGGITQSPKYLFRKEGQNVTLSCEQNLNHDAMYWYRQDPGQGLRLIYYSQIVNDFQKGDIAEGYSVSREKKESFPLTVTSAQKNPTAFYLCASTPGTGPTYEQYFGPGTRLTVT.

The table lists this clone with a few counts. The rearrangement uses TRBV6-5 and TRBJ1-2; possibly TRBD1 for D (6 bases). V lost 11 bases and J 1 base, leaving 17 bases between the germline ends. The CDR3 is made up of 14 amino acids. Germline V CDR1 and CDR2: MNHEY, SVGAGI. The CDR3 sequence: CAVLEEDSNYGYTF. The CDR3, as DNA: TGTGCCGTCCTTGAGGAGGACAGTAACTATGGCTACACCTTC.

This clone was recorded once. The chain has TRBV5-1 and TRBJ2-1; the match to TRBD1 covers 7 bases. CDR3 length equals 16 residues. The V segment lost 4 bases and the J segment 0 bases; nucleotides outside the gene matches: 7. The germline V gene has CDR1 SGHRS and CDR2 YFSETQ. For the CDR3, the DNA is TGCGCCAGCAGCAAATCACAGGGGAGCTCCTACAATGAGCAGTTCTTC. Amino acid sequence: CASSKSQGSSYNEQFF.

With regard to this clone: Within the sample, other DNA sequences also encode this same CDR3. The V gene is TRBV5-1, the J gene TRBJ1-1; D is unclear. Trimming took off 0 bases at V and 5 bases at J, with 11 bases between the two ends. The V gene's germline CDR1 is SGHRS and CDR2 YFSETQ. The CDR3 contains 14 residues. The DNA of the CDR3 is TGCGCCAGCAGCTTGGACCCGGGAGGGACTGAAGCTTTCTTT. Translated: CASSLDPGGTEAFF. The full variable domain, rest sourced from reference TRBV5-1 and TRBJ1-1, is KAGVTQTPRYLIKTRGQQVTLSCSPISGHRSVSWYQQTPGQGLQFLFEYFSETQRNKGNFPGRFSGRQFSNSRSEMNVSTLELGDSALYLCASSLDPGGTEAFFGQGTRLTVV.

The chain couples TRBV2 to TRBJ1-6, with 7 bases fitting TRBD1. This CDR3 has 14 residues. The J segment lost 6 bases and the V segment lost 6 bases, leaving 5 bases of the junction unmatched. Germline values: CDR1 SNHLY, CDR2 FYNNEI. As DNA, the CDR3 is TGTGCCAGCAGCGTGACAGGGCCTAATTCACCCCTCCACTTT. Translation: CASSVTGPNSPLHF.

The rearrangement joins TRBV19 to TRBJ2-4; 7 nucleotides agree with TRBD2. The ends lost 3 bases at V and 9 bases at J; junction bases unmatched: 14. This CDR3 is 16 amino acids long. Germline CDR1 is LNHDA and CDR2 is SQIVND (reference sequence). The CDR3 bases are TGTGCCAGTAGTATTTTGCGGGGGTATGTATATGTCATTCAGTACTTC. The encoded protein is CASSILRGYVYVIQYF.

The chain carries TRBV10-2 and TRBJ1-4; 9 bases are shared with TRBD1. This CDR3 spans 14 amino acids. Germline assignment: CDR1 WSHSY and CDR2 SAAADI. V lost 6 bases to trimming and J lost 4 bases; unmatched junction nucleotides: 3. CDR3 DNA sequence: TGCGCCAGCAGCCCGACAGGGGGTAATGAAAAACTGTTTTTT. Translating it yields CASSPTGGNEKLFF.

The CDR3 DNA reads as TGTGCCAGCAGCGCCGGGATGACTAGCGGGTACAGCTCCTACGAGCAGTACTTC. Its protein product is CASSAGMTSGYSSYEQYF. The chain employs TRBV7-9 and TRBJ2-7, with 10 nucleotides matching TRBD2. The CDR3 spans 18 residues. V trimming: 5 bases; J trimming: 0 bases; junction bases outside the gene matches: 13. Germline V gene lookup returns CDR1 SEHNR and CDR2 FQNEAQ (reference sequence).

V gene TRBV28 combines with J gene TRBJ2-7, with D unresolved. This CDR3 is 11 amino acids long. V gave up 3 bases and J gave up 7 bases, with 7 bases separating them. In germline, CDR1 is MDHEN, CDR2 SYDVKM. The CDR3 sequence: CASSFFLEQYF. As DNA, the CDR3 is TGTGCCAGCAGTTTCTTCCTAGAGCAGTACTTC.

The chain links TRBV5-1 to TRBJ1-5; D remains ambiguous. The V and J ends lost 0 bases and 3 bases respectively, with 7 bases between them. The V gene's germline CDR1 is SGHRS and CDR2 YFSETQ. There are 14 residues in the CDR3. In DNA, the CDR3 is TGCGCCAGCAGCTTGGGAGGGCTCAATCAGCCCCAGCATTTT. Its protein product is CASSLGGLNQPQHF.

The V call is TRBV27, the J call TRBJ2-7; 10 positions agree with TRBD2. This CDR3 is built from 15 residues. V shed 4 bases and J 3 bases; nucleotides not matched to a gene: 6. Germline V CDR1 and CDR2: MNHEY, SMNVEV (reference sequence). This CDR3 reads CASSSLTSGHYEQYF. Here the CDR3 DNA reads TGTGCCAGCAGTTCCCTGACTAGCGGGCACTACGAGCAGTACTTC.